One and the same sample provided the 2 T cell receptor beta chains below, sequenced in a study of CD8 T cells in ankylosing spondylitis. Study-level results: A motif of seven or eight highly homologous TCR beta variants was seen as apparently characteristic of ankylosing spondylitis blood.

Their specific antigens are unknown. TCRdb re-derived calls from the 5' RACE reads in MiXCR, one entry per CDR3 protein. The table includes fewer than 550,000 distinct CDR3 sequences, about 5.7% detected once. The sequenced material came from blood, either unsorted or a sorted T cell fraction (not recorded which). The receptors were gathered from a male donor with ankylosing spondylitis.

This clonotype has ten or more counts. The V call is TRBV20-1, the J call TRBJ2-2, with D tentatively TRBD2 (6 bases). Trimming removed 3 bases at V and 9 bases at J, with 14 bases between. The CDR3 has 13 residues. The V gene's germline CDR1 is DFQATT and CDR2 SNEGSKA (reference sequence). The CDR3 spells CSARRGYGRELFF. CDR3 nucleotides: TGCAGTGCTAGGCGGGGTTACGGCCGGGAGCTGTTTTTT.

CDR3 nucleotide sequence: TGCGCCAGCAGCTTAGTACAGAACACCGGGGAGCTGTTTTTT. Protein product: CASSLVQNTGELFF. The rearrangement links TRBV5-1 to TRBJ2-2; D not certain. With 2 bases removed from V and 1 base from J, the gap between germline ends came to 6 bases. The CDR3 is made up of 14 amino acids. CDR1 is SGHRS, CDR2 YFSETQ, per germline. The whole variable domain, filled in from reference TRBV5-1 and TRBJ2-2, reads KAGVTQTPRYLIKTRGQQVTLSCSPISGHRSVSWYQQTPGQGLQFLFEYFSETQRNKGNFPGRFSGRQFSNSRSEMNVSTLELGDSALYLCASSLVQNTGELFFGEGSRLTVL.